These 3 T cell receptor beta chains originate from one sample sequenced in a study of T cells in Graves' hyperthyroidism and ophthalmopathy. Amplification yielded TCR beta CDR3 regions, with RNA transcripts as the source. With the HTBI primer set, the TCR CDR3 went through a first round of RT-PCR. TCRdb reprocessed the multiplex PCR reads with MiXCR, giving one entry per CDR3 protein. The sample records a few hundred thousand distinct CDR3 sequences, about 16% being singletons. Source material: blood. These receptors originate from a woman aged 25 to 39 with Graves' hyperthyroidism.

In this sample, this clonotype turned up a few times. V usage is TRBV29-1 and J usage is TRBJ2-7; D not certain. The CDR3 totals 10 residues. Between the trimmed V and J ends, which lost 4 bases and 5 bases, there was a span of 6 bases. Germline V gene data show CDR1 as SQVTM and CDR2 as ANQGSEA. CDR3 in DNA: TGCAGCGTTGGTAACGACGAGCAGTACTTC. It yields the protein CSVGNDEQYF.

This clonotype was seen at least ten times. The chain recombines TRBV11-2 with TRBJ2-3; maybe TRBD2 (5 bases). The CDR3 runs to 14 residues. With 1 base removed from V and 4 bases from J, the gap between germline ends came to 9 bases. Germline-derived CDR1 and CDR2 are SGHAT and FQNNGV. The CDR3 here is CASSLARVSDTQYF. The CDR3 nucleotides read TGTGCCAGCAGCTTAGCGAGGGTATCAGATACGCAGTATTTT. Filled out from reference TRBV11-2 and TRBJ2-3, the complete variable domain reads EAGVAQSPRYKIIEKRQSVAFWCNPISGHATLYWYQQILGQGPKLLIQFQNNGVVDDSQLPKDRFSAERLKGVDSTLKIQPAKLEDSAVYLCASSLARVSDTQYFGPGTRLTVL.

This clonotype was seen many times. V is TRBV7-9 and J is TRBJ2-3; D may be TRBD1 (6 bases). V was clipped by 0 bases and J by 6 bases, with 7 bases between them. Germline values: CDR1 SEHNR, CDR2 FQNEAQ (reference sequence). The CDR3 contains 13 residues. The CDR3, as DNA: TGTGCCAGCAGCTTAGCGAGGGGGGATACGCAGTATTTT. Translating gives CASSLARGDTQYF. Full variable domain (outside the CDR3, taken from reference TRBV7-9 and TRBJ2-3): DTGVSQNPRHKITKRGQNVTFRCDPISEHNRLYWYRQTLGQGPEFLTYFQNEAQLEKSRLLSDRFSAERPKGSFSTLEIQRTEQGDSAMYLCASSLARGDTQYFGPGTRLTVL.